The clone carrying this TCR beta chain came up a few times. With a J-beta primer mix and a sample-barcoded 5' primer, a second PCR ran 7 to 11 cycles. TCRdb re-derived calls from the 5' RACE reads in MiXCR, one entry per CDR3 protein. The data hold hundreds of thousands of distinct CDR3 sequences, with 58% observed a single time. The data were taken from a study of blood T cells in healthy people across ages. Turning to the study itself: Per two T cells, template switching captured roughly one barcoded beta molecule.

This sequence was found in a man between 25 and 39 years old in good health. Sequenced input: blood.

CDR3 nucleotides: TGTGCCAGCAGCGGAAGAATAGCGGGGCAAGATACGCAGTATTTT. Residues: CASSGRIAGQDTQYF. This chain joins TRBV12-3 or TRBV12-4 and TRBJ2-3; 8 nucleotides line up with TRBD2. This CDR3 is 15 amino acids long. V was clipped by 6 bases and J by 5 bases; unmatched bases: 10.